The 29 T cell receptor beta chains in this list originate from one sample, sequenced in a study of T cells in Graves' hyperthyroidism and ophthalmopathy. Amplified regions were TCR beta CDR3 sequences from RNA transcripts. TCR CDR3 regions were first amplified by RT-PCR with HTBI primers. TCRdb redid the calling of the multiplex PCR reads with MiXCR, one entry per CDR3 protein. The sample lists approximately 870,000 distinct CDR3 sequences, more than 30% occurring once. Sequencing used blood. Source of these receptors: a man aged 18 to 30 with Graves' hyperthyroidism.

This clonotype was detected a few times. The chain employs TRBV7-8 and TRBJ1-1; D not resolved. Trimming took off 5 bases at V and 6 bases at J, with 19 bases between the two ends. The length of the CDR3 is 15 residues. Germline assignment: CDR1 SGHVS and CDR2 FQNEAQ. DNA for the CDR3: TGTGCCAGCAGCCAAAGCGAAGGCAGGATGGCTGAAGCTTTCTTT. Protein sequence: CASSQSEGRMAEAFF.

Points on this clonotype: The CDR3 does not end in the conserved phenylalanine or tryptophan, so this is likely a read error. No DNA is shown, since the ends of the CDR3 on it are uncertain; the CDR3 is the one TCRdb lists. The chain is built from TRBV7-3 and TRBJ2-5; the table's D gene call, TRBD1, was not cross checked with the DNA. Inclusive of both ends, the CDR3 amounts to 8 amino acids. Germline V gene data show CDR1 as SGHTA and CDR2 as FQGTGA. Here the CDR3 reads CASSNRVL.

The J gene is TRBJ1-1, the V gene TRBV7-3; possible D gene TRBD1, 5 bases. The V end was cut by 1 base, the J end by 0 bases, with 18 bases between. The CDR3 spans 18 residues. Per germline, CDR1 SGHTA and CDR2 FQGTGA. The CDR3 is CASSLIGQAGRMNTEAFF. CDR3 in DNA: TGTGCCAGCAGCTTAATAGGGCAGGCGGGACGAATGAACACTGAAGCTTTCTTT.

In nucleotides, the CDR3 is TGTGCCAGCAGATCGGACAGGGTTGGCTCACCCCTCCACTTT. Amino acids: CASRSDRVGSPLHF. The gene calls are TRBV12-3 or TRBV12-4 and TRBJ1-6; 8 bases align to TRBD1. This CDR3 has 14 residues. The V and J ends lost 6 bases and 10 bases, in that order; junction bases with no gene match: 8.

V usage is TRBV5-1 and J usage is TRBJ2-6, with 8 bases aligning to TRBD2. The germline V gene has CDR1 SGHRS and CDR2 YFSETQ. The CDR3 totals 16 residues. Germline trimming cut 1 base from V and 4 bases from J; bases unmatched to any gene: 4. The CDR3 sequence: CASSLLASGGANVLTF. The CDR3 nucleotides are TGCGCCAGCAGCTTGCTGGCTAGCGGGGGGGCCAACGTCCTGACTTTC.

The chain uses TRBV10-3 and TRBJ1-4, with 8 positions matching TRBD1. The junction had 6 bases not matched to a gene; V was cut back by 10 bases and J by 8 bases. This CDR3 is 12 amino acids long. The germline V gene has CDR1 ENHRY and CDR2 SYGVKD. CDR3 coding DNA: TGTGCCACCGGGACAGGCCAAGAAAAACTGTTTTTT. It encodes CATGTGQEKLFF.

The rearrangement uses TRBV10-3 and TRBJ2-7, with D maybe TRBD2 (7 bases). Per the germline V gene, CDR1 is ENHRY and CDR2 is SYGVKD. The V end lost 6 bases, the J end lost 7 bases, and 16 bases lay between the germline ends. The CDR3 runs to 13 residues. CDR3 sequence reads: CAISTREGDEQYF. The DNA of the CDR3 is TGTGCCATCAGCACCAGGGAGGGGGATGAGCAGTACTTC.

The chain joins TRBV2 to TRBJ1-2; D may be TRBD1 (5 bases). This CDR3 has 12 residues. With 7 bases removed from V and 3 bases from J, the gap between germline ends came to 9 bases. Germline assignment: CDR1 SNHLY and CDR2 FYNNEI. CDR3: CASMEQDYGYTF. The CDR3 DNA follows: TGTGCCAGCATGGAACAGGACTATGGCTACACCTTC.

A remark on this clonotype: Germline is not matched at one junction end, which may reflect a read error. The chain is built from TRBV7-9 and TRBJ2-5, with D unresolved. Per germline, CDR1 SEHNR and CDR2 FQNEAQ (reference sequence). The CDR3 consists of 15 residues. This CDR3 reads CASSQEAAGKETQYF. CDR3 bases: TGCGCCAGCAGCCAAGAGGCGGCAGGAAAAGAGACCCAGTACTTC. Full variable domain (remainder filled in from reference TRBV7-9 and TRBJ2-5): DTGVSQNPRHKITKRGQNVTFRCDPISEHNRLYWYRQTLGQGPEFLTYFQNEAQLEKSRLLSDRFSAERPKGSFSTLEIQRTEQGDSAMYLCASSQEAAGKETQYFGPGTRLLVL.

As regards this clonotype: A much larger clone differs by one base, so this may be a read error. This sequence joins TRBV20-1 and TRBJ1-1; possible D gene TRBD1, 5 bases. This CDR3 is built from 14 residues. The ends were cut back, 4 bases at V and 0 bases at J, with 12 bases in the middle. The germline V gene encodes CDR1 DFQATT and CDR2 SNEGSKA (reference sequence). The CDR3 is CSANSGTVNTEAFF. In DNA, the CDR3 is TGCAGTGCTAACTCCGGGACGGTGAACACTGAAGCTTTCTTT.

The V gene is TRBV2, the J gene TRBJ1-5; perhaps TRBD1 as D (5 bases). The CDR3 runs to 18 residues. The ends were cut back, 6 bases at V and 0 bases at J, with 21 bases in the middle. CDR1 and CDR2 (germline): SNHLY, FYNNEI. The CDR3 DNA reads TGTGCCAGCAGCTTGGCCCCGGGACCACAGGATAGCAATCAGCCCCAGCATTTT. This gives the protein CASSLAPGPQDSNQPQHF.

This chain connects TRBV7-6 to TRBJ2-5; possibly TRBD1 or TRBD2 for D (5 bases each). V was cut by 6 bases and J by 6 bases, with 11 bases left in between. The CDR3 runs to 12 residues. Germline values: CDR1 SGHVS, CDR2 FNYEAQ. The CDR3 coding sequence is TGTGCCAGCAGTTACTCGGGGCAGACCCAGTACTTC. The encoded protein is CASSYSGQTQYF.

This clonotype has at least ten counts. The CDR3 DNA follows: TGTGCCAGTAGTATTCTGGGACAGGGGCCCAACTATGGCTACACCTTC. This encodes CASSILGQGPNYGYTF. This chain links TRBV19 with TRBJ1-2; 10 bases are shared with TRBD1. V shed 3 bases, J shed 2 bases, and the junction held 6 bases outside the gene matches. CDR1 and CDR2 from the germline V gene are LNHDA and SQIVND (reference sequence). The CDR3 sequence is 16 residues long.

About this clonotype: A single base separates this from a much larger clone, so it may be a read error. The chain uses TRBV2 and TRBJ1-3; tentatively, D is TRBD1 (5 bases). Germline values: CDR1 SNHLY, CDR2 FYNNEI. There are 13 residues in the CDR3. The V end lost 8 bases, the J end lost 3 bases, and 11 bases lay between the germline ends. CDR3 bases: TGTGCCAGCGGGGAGGACAATGGAAACACCATATATTTT. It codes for CASGEDNGNTIYF.

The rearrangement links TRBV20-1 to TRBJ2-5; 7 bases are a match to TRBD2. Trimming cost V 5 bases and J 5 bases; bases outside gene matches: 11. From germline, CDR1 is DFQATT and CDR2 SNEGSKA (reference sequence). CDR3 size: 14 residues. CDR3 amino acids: CSARDWRGLETQYF. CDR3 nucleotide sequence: TGCAGTGCTCGCGACTGGCGGGGGTTGGAGACCCAGTACTTC.

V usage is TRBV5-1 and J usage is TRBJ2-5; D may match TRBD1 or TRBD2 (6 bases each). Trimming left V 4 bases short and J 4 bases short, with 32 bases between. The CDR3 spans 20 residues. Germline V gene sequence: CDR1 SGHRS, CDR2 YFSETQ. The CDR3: CASSPPGQVAGGPLRETQYF. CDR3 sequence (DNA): TGCGCCAGCAGCCCCCCGGGGCAGGTTGCCGGGGGCCCTCTCCGAGAGACCCAGTACTTC.

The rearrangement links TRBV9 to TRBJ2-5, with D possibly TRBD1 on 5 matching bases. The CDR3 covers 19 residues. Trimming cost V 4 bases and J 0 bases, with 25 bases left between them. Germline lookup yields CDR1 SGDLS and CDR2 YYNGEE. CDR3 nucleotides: TGTGCCAGCAGCCAAATCCGGAGTAAGGCTCGACAGCACCAAGAGACCCAGTACTTC. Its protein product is CASSQIRSKARQHQETQYF. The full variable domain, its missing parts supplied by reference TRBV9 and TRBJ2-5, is DSGVTQTPKHLITATGQRVTLRCSPRSGDLSVYWYQQSLDQGLQFLIQYYNGEERAKGNILERFSAQQFPDLHSELNLSSLELGDSALYFCASSQIRSKARQHQETQYFGPGTRLLVL.

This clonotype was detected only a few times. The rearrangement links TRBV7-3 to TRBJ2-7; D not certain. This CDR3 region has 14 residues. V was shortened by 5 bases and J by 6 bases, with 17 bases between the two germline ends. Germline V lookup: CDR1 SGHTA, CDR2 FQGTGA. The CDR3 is CASSRLGSEFEQYF. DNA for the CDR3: TGTGCCAGCAGCCGGCTGGGATCAGAGTTCGAGCAGTACTTC.

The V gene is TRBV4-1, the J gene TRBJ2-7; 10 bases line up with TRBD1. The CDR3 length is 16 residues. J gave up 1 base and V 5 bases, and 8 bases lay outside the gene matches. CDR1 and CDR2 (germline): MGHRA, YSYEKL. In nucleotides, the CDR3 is TGCGCCAGCAGCTATTCCGGGACAGGGGAATCCTACGAGCAGTACTTC. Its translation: CASSYSGTGESYEQYF.

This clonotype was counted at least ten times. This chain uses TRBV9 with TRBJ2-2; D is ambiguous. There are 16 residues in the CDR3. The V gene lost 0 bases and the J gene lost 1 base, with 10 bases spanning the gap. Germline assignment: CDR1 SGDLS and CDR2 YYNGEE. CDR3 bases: TGTGCCAGCAGCGTAGGGGTCGAGCGGAACACCGGGGAGCTGTTTTTT. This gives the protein CASSVGVERNTGELFF.

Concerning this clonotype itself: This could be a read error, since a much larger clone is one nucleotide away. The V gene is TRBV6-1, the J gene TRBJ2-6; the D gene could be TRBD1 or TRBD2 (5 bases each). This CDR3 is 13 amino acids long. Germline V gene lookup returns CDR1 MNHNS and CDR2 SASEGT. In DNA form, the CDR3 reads TGTGCCAGCATTGCGCTCGGGGCCAACGTCCCGACTTTC. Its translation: CASIALGANVPTF.

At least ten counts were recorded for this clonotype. The CDR3 region has the DNA TGCAGCGTTGAGGGCAGACCCTACGAGCAGTACTTC. Translating it yields CSVEGRPYEQYF. J is TRBJ2-7 and V is TRBV29-1; no reliable D call. The germline V gene has CDR1 SQVTM and CDR2 ANQGSEA. Trimming stripped 3 bases from V and 2 bases from J, with 8 bases between. This CDR3 has 12 amino acids.

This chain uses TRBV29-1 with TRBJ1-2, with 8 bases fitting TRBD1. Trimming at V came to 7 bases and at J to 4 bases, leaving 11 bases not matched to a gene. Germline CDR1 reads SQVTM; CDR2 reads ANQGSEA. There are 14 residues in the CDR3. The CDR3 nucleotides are TGCAGCGGGACGACAGGGGCGGCCAGCTATGGCTACACCTTC. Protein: CSGTTGAASYGYTF.

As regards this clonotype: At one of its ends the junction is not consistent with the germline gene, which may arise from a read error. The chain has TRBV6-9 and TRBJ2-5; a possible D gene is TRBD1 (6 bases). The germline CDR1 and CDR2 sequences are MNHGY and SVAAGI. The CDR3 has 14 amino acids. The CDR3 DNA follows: TGTGCCATCAGTTCCCCGGGACACCGAGAGACCCAGTACTTC. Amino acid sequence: CAISSPGHRETQYF.

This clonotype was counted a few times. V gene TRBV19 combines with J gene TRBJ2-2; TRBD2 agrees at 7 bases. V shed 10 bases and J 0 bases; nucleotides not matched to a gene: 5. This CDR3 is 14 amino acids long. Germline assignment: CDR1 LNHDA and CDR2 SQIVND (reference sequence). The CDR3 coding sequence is TGTGCCACCCGGGACTACTCGAACACCGGGGAGCTGTTTTTT. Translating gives CATRDYSNTGELFF.

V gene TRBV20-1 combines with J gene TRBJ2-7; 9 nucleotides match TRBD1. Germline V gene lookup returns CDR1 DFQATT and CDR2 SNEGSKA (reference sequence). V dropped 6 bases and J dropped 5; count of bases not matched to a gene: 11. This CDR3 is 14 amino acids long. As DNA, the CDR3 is TGCAGTGCGAACTCCGGGACAGGGAGCAACGAGCAGTACTTC. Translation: CSANSGTGSNEQYF.

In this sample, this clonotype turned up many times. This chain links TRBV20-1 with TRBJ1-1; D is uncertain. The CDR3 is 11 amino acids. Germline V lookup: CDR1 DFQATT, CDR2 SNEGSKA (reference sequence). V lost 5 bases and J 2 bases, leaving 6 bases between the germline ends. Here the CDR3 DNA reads TGCAGTGCTCCAGCAAACACTGAAGCTTTCTTT. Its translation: CSAPANTEAFF.

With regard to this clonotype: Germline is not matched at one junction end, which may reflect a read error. The CDR3 loop is CAGSLTRFGEQYF. CDR3 nucleotides: TGTGCCGGCAGCTTAACGCGGTTCGGCGAGCAGTACTTC. The V gene is TRBV9, the J gene TRBJ2-7, with D unclear. CDR1 is SGDLS, CDR2 YYNGEE, per germline. The CDR3 is 13 residues long. Filled out from reference TRBV9 and TRBJ2-7, the complete variable domain reads DSGVTQTPKHLITATGQRVTLRCSPRSGDLSVYWYQQSLDQGLQFLIQYYNGEERAKGNILERFSAQQFPDLHSELNLSSLELGDSALYFCAGSLTRFGEQYFGPGTRLTVT.

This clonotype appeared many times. In DNA form, the CDR3 reads TGCAGTGCTAGAGGCCGCTTAGCTGAAGCTTTCTTT. Translating it yields CSARGRLAEAFF. The chain employs TRBV20-1 and TRBJ1-1; D unresolved. CDR1 is DFQATT and CDR2 is SNEGSKA in the germline V gene (reference sequence). This CDR3 contains 12 residues. Trimming shortened V by 1 base and J by 6 bases, and 9 bases separated the two germline ends.